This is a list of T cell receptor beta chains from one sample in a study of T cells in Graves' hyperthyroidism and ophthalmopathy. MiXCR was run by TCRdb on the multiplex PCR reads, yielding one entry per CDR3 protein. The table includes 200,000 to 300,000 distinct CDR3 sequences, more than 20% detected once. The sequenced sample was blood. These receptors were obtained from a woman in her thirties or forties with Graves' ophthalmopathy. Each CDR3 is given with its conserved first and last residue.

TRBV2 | CASTEPGLVEQYF
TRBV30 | CAWSPTAGEAFF
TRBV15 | CATSRDIVDRVSNQPQHF
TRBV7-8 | CASSLDFGGSYEQYF
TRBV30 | CAWRTDWTEPNTGELFF
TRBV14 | CASSQDGWVEQYF
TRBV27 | CASSHQPTGGLNIQYF
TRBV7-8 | CASKGQGALGTEAFF
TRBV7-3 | CASSPLAGGPVDTQYF
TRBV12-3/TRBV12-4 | CASILTGRYTEAFF